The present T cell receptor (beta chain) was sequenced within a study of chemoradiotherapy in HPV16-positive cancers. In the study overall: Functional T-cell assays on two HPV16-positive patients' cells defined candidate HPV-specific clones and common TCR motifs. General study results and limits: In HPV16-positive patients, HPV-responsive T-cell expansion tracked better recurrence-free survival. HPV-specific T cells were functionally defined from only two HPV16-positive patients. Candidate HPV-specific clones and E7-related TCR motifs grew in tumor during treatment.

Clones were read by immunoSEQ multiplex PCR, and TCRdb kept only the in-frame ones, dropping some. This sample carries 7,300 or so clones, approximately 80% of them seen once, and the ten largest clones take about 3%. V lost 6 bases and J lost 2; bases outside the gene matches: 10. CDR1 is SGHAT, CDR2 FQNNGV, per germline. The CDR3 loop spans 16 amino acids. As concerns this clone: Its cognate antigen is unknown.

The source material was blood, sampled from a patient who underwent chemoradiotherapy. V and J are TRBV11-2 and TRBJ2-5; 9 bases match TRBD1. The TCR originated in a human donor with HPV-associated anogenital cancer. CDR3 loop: CASRGTGTGLQETQYF. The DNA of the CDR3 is TGTGCCAGCAGGGGAACCGGGACAGGGCTACAAGAGACCCAGTACTTC.